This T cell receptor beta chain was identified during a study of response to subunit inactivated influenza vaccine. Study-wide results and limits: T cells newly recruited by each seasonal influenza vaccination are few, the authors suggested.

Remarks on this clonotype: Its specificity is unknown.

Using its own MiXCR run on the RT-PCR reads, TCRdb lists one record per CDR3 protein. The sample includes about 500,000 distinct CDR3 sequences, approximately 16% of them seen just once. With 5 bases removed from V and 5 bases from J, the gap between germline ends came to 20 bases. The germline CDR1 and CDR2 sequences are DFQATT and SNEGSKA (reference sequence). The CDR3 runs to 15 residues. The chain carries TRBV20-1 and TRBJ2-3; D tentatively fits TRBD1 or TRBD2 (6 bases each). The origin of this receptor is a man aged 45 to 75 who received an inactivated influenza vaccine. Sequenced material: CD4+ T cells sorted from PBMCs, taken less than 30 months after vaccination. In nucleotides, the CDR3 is TGCAGTGCTGTGACCGGTTGGGGGGCGATAGATACGCAGTATTTT. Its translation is CSAVTGWGAIDTQYF.